A single T cell receptor (beta chain) is shown here with its context. The antigen this receptor binds is unknown. No base qualities exist here, and no much larger clone lies one base off it. The immunoSEQ Assay, a bias-controlled multiplex PCR, was used to amplify TCRbeta CDR3 regions from genomic DNA. In the authors' own workflow: Within the assay, amplification of reference gene primers was used to estimate how many nucleated cells each sample contained. To quantify the absolute abundance of each unique TCRbeta CDR3 rearrangement, sequence reads were collapsed and filtered. For each sample, productive Simpson clonality was calculated as the square root of Simpson's diversity index across productive rearrangements. In TCRdb, the immuneACCESS table is reduced to in-frame sequences with V and J assigned. These tables do not hold every clone; where another copy was compared, an unresolved V gene accounts for under half, and the others remain unexplained. V, J and clone size derive from that table, while D and trimming were established from the DNA sequence. This sample is represented by 85,000 to 110,000 clones; roughly 84% of them were singletons. 10% to 15% of the sample is taken by the ten largest.

Collaborating institutions collected whole blood in K2EDTA tubes following their own protocols. For TCRbeta analysis, collaborator samples were shipped as frozen whole blood, as isolated PBMCs, or as DNA extracted from either sample type. The data originate from a study of blood T cell repertoires in COVID-19 (TCRdb year 2020). Concerning the study at large: Samples covering the acute and convalescent phases of COVID-19 were provided by collaborators in the United States, Italy and Spain. The material from the prospective study consisted of cDNA or gDNA derived from T cells, B-cell-depleted T cells, or PBMCs. Where available, HLA class I and class II types were taken from metadata supplied by the sample provider and were not determined by assay-based typing. The repertoires were released in a freely available public database intended as a resource for research on the immune response to SARS-CoV-2. The samples were drawn from two sources: the first 160 participants of the ongoing ImmuneRACE study, and fewer than 1,500 subjects contributed by 6 global collaborators. Nearly every sample came with metadata listing a de-identified subject ID, COVID-19 status, age in years and sex. Deeply sampled blood TCRbeta repertoires from subjects exposed to, actively infected with, or recovered from COVID-19 were included in the dataset.

CDR1 and CDR2, looked up from the germline V gene (reference sequence), are LNHDA and SQIVND. At the junction V is shortened by 2 bases and J by 9 bases, with 17 bases in between. The CDR3 goes from the cysteine to the phenylalanine over 15 residues. The kept DNA is CDR3 alone, 45 bases in frame from the first base. Overall study results and their limits: The quantity of clinical and demographic metadata differed by source and by participant and was supplied without curation.

Rearrangement joined TRBV19 to TRBJ1-5; D gene: possibly TRBD1, on 6 matching bases. Sequences were obtained from peripheral blood. This receptor was taken from a human donor in a cohort sampled during active or convalescent COVID-19. The CDR3: CASSIRGTYGWPQHF. Read as DNA, the sequence is TGTGCCAGTAGTATAAGGGGGACATATGGTTGGCCCCAGCATTTT.